This section outlines one T cell receptor beta chain sequence together with its context. Its antigen remains unknown. Germline V CDR1 and CDR2: MNHEY, SVGAGI. J gave up 9 bases and V 2 bases, and 9 bases lay outside the gene matches. The CDR3 length is 15 residues. cDNA molecules carried unique molecular identifiers, and template switching added a universal primer site. MiXCR, applied by TCRdb to the 5' RACE reads, yields one record per CDR3 protein. The table shows 270,000 or so distinct CDR3 sequences, with approximately 8.3% occurring only once. The data are from a study of identical twins. Regarding the study as a whole: The study found weaker excess twin sharing in beta out-of-frame sequences.

These data were also filed under a second study, of yellow fever vaccine responses in identical twins.

The clonotype originates from a woman under 30 in good health. The genes are TRBV6-5 and TRBJ2-1; 8 bases match TRBD1. Material for sequencing was CD8+ T cells sorted from blood. The CDR3 bases are TGTGCCAGCAGTTACGCGAGGACAGGGAAGACTGAGCAGTTCTTC. Translating it yields CASSYARTGKTEQFF.